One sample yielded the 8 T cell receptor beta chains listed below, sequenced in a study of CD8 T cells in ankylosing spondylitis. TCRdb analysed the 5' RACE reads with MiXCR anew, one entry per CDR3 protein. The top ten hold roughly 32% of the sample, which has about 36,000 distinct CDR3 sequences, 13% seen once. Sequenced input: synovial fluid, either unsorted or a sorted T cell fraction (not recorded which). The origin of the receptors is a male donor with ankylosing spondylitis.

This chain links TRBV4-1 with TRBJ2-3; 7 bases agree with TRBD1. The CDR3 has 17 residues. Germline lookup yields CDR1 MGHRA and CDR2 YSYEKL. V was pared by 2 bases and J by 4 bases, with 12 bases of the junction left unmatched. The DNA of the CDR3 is TGCGCCAGCAGCCAAATGAAGACAGGGTATGAGGCAGATACGCAGTATTTT. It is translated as CASSQMKTGYEADTQYF.

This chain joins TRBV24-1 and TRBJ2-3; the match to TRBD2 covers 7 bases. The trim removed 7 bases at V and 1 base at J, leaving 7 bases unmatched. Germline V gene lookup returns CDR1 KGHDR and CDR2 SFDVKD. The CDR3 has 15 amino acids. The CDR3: CATSRTRGGTDTQYF. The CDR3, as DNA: TGTGCCACCAGCCGGACTAGAGGAGGCACAGATACGCAGTATTTT.

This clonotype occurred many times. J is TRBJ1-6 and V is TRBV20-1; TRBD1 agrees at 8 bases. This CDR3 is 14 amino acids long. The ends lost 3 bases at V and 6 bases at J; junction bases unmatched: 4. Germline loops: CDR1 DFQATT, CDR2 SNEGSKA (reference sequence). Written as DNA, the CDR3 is TGCAGTGCTAGGCAGGGGGCTTCTAATTCACCCCTCCACTTT. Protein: CSARQGASNSPLHF.

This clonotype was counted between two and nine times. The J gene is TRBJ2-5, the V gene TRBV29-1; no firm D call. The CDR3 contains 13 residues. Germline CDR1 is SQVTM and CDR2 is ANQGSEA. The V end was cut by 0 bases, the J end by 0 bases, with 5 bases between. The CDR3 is CSVEEGNQETQYF. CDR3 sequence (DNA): TGCAGCGTTGAAGAGGGAAACCAAGAGACCCAGTACTTC.

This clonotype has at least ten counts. The CDR3 loop is CASSLGGRSYGYTF. CDR3 DNA: TGTGCCAGCAGTTTGGGCGGCAGGAGCTATGGCTACACCTTC. This chain uses TRBV27 with TRBJ1-2; D remains ambiguous. The germline V and J ends were trimmed by 3 bases and 4 bases, with 12 bases remaining between them. The CDR3 is 14 residues long. Germline lookup yields CDR1 MNHEY and CDR2 SMNVEV (reference sequence).

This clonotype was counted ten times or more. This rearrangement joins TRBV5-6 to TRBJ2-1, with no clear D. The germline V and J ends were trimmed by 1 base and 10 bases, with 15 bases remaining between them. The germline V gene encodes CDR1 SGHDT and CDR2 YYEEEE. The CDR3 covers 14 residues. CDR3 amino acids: CASSLMARPYEQFF. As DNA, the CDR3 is TGTGCCAGCAGCTTGATGGCCCGGCCCTACGAGCAGTTCTTC.

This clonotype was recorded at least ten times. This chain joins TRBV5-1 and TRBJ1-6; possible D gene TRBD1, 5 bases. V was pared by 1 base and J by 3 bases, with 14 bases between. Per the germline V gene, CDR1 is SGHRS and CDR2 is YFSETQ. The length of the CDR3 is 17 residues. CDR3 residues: CASSLRLGQDYNSPLHF. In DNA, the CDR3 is TGCGCCAGCAGCTTGAGGTTGGGGCAGGACTATAATTCACCCCTCCACTTT.

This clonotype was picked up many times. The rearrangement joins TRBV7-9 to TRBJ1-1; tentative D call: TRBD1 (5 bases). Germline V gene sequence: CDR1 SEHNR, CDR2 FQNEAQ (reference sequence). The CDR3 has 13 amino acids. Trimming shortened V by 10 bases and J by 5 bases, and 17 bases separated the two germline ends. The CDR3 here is CATRGLAGTEAFF. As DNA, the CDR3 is TGTGCCACGCGGGGCCTGGCGGGTACTGAAGCTTTCTTT.